The 15 T cell receptor beta chains given below trace back to one sample, sequenced in a study of T-cell reconstitution after alpha-beta-depleted transplantation in children. Construction of the TCRbeta library involved unique molecular identifiers. TCRdb ran MiXCR on the PCR reads and lists one entry per CDR3 protein. The profile shows tens of thousands of distinct CDR3 sequences, roughly 5% of them singletons. The sequenced sample was PBMCs, mostly from graft donor cells, obtained 180 days after TCRalphabeta/CD19-depleted stem cell transplant. The source of these receptors is a boy under two years old who had a stem cell transplant for acute myeloid leukemia, so the T cells may come from the graft donor.

Ten or more counts support this clonotype. The V and J genes are TRBV29-1 and TRBJ2-5; TRBD1 agrees at 12 bases. CDR3 length: 18 residues. The germline gives CDR1 SQVTM, CDR2 ANQGSEA. Trimming removed 2 bases from V and 4 bases from J; junction bases left unmatched: 14. The chain's CDR3 is CSVEPWGGQGAARETQYF. CDR3 DNA sequence: TGCAGCGTTGAACCTTGGGGGGGACAGGGGGCGGCCCGAGAGACCCAGTACTTC.

This clonotype was counted ten times or more. The chain carries TRBV12-3 or TRBV12-4 and TRBJ1-1; maybe TRBD1 (6 bases). This CDR3 contains 12 residues. The V gene lost 6 bases and the J gene lost 8 bases, with 13 bases spanning the gap. CDR3 loop: CASSRQVAEAFF. Here the CDR3 DNA reads TGTGCCAGCAGCAGACAGGTAGCGGAAGCTTTCTTT.

This clonotype appeared many times. The rearrangement links TRBV18 to TRBJ1-1; D is uncertain. Germline lookup yields CDR1 KGHSH and CDR2 LQKENI. The CDR3 has 14 residues. V dropped 4 bases and J dropped 1 base, with 10 bases sitting between them. The CDR3: CASSRGMGNTEAFF. DNA of the CDR3: TGTGCCAGCTCACGAGGAATGGGGAACACTGAAGCTTTCTTT.

This clonotype has a count of ten or more. The chain carries TRBV11-1 and TRBJ2-2, with D perhaps being TRBD1 or TRBD2 (6 bases each). V was pared by 3 bases and J by 6 bases, with 17 bases between. CDR1 and CDR2 (germline): SGHAT, FQDESV (reference sequence). The CDR3 extends over 16 amino acids. DNA for the CDR3: TGTGCCAGCAGCTTCCCACTAACAGGGAGGCCCGGGGAGCTGTTTTTT. Its protein product is CASSFPLTGRPGELFF.

This clonotype showed up many times. This rearrangement joins TRBV5-1 to TRBJ2-3; possible D gene TRBD2, 6 bases. This CDR3 has 15 residues. Trimming took off 5 bases at V and 2 bases at J, with 15 bases between the two ends. Germline V gene sequence: CDR1 SGHRS, CDR2 YFSETQ. CDR3 loop: CASREGSGYTDTQYF. The CDR3 DNA sequence: TGCGCCAGCAGAGAAGGTAGCGGCTACACAGATACGCAGTATTTT.

This clonotype was counted at least ten times. The chain employs TRBV29-1 and TRBJ2-7; D unresolved. Germline V gives CDR1 SQVTM, CDR2 ANQGSEA. V shed 5 bases and J shed 0 bases, with 11 bases lying between them. The CDR3 runs to 13 residues. The CDR3 is CSVSDRHSYEQYF. In DNA form, the CDR3 reads TGCAGCGTTTCGGACCGGCACTCCTACGAGCAGTACTTC.

Ten or more counts support this clonotype. The gene calls are TRBV6-5 and TRBJ1-2; D is undetermined. The length of the CDR3 is 14 residues. With 7 bases removed from V and 8 bases from J, the gap between germline ends came to 20 bases. Germline CDR1 reads MNHEY; CDR2 reads SVGAGI. The chain's CDR3 is CASISLQNWRGYTF. As DNA, the CDR3 is TGTGCCAGCATCTCACTACAGAACTGGCGCGGCTACACCTTC.

This clonotype was observed many times. The rearrangement uses TRBV11-2 and TRBJ1-2; TRBD1 agrees at 9 bases. The CDR3 is 16 residues long. Germline CDR1 reads SGHAT; CDR2 reads FQNNGV. V gave up 5 bases and J gave up 2 bases; unmatched junction bases: 9. CDR3 in amino acids: CASSLTGGAVNYGYTF. In nucleotides, the CDR3 is TGTGCCAGCAGCCTTACAGGGGGCGCGGTCAACTATGGCTACACCTTC.

This clonotype was detected ten times or more. J is TRBJ1-2 and V is TRBV5-1; D uncertain. Trimming took 3 bases from V and 4 from J, leaving 13 bases between them. This CDR3 has 14 residues. Germline lookup yields CDR1 SGHRS and CDR2 YFSETQ. The CDR3: CASSSGVETYGYTF. The DNA for the CDR3 is TGCGCCAGCAGCTCCGGCGTAGAAACCTATGGCTACACCTTC.

This clonotype was detected ten times or more. The gene calls are TRBV7-2 and TRBJ1-5; D remains ambiguous. Germline V gene sequence: CDR1 SGHTA, CDR2 FQGNSA. This CDR3 comprises 16 residues. The V gene lost 3 bases and the J gene lost 3 bases, with 15 bases spanning the gap. As DNA, the CDR3 is TGTGCCAGCAGCTTTCGGACGGAAACTTACAATCAGCCCCAGCATTTT. This encodes CASSFRTETYNQPQHF. Based on the CDR3 plus reference TRBV7-2 and TRBJ1-5, the full variable domain is GAGVSQSPSNKVTEKGKDVELRCDPISGHTALYWYRQSLGQGLEFLIYFQGNSAPDKSGLPSDRFSAERTGGSVSTLTIQRTQQEDSAVYLCASSFRTETYNQPQHFGDGTRLSIL.

This clonotype was picked up many times. V and J are TRBV9 and TRBJ2-7; 13 bases map to TRBD2. With V trimmed by 4 bases and J by 6 bases, 4 bases remained unmatched. Germline V gives CDR1 SGDLS, CDR2 YYNGEE. The CDR3 consists of 14 residues. This CDR3 is CASSLGTSGAEQYF. The CDR3 DNA follows: TGTGCCAGCAGCTTAGGGACTAGCGGGGCCGAGCAGTACTTC.

The V gene is TRBV2, the J gene TRBJ1-4; the D is unclear. With 5 bases removed from V and 1 base from J, the gap between germline ends came to 5 bases. The CDR3 runs 13 residues. The germline gives CDR1 SNHLY, CDR2 FYNNEI. The CDR3, as DNA: TGTGCCAGCAGTCCCCAAACTAATGAAAAACTGTTTTTT. It is translated as CASSPQTNEKLFF.

This clonotype was picked up many times. The DNA is left out, because the CDR3 cannot be placed on it with certainty; the CDR3 is given as TCRdb lists it. The chain recombines TRBV20-1 with TRBJ2-2. The CDR3 extends over 13 residues, inclusive of both ends. The V gene's germline CDR1 is DFQATT and CDR2 SNEGSKA (reference sequence). The CDR3 sequence is CSARDRRAGELFF.

This clonotype was seen many times. The chain joins TRBV4-1 to TRBJ2-4, with D unresolved. CDR3 length: 15 amino acids. Germline V gene data show CDR1 as MGHRA and CDR2 as YSYEKL. Trimming removed 0 bases at V and 0 bases at J, with 6 bases between. CDR3 protein: CASSQEVLAKNIQYF. In nucleotides, the CDR3 is TGCGCCAGCAGCCAAGAAGTTCTAGCCAAAAACATTCAGTACTTC.

This clonotype was counted ten times or more. J is TRBJ2-5 and V is TRBV7-8; D remains ambiguous. CDR3 size: 14 residues. From germline, CDR1 is SGHVS and CDR2 FQNEAQ. The V end was cut by 1 base, the J end by 5 bases, with 11 bases between. The CDR3 nucleotides read TGTGCCAGCAGCTTAGGACGGTGGATGGAGACCCAGTACTTC. Protein product: CASSLGRWMETQYF.